These 4 T cell receptor beta chains share one sample of origin, sequenced in a study of T-cell memory formation after mild COVID-19 (dated by TCRdb to about 2021). Receptor libraries were prepared by 5' RACE. Sequenced using an Illumina NovaSeq 6000. TCRdb trimmed public reads at Q25 via fastp, called clones via MiXCR and kept in-frame beta chains. Rows matching on CDR3 protein sequence are summarized as one entry with the most common DNA and genes. A total of around 260,000 distinct CDR3 sequences appear in this sample, around 15% of them only once. Of the sample, roughly 23% is held by the ten largest clones. Sequenced material: PBMCs or a T cell subset sorted from them (not recorded which). The source of these receptors is a man between 18 and 29 years old who had mild COVID-19 (a few samples of this study predate the infection). The sample titles of this study are shuffled in the database, so cell type and time point are left out; the donor was told from shared clones.

This clonotype was seen a handful of times. The gene calls are TRBV12-3 or TRBV12-4 and TRBJ2-6; D remains unclear. This CDR3 is built from 14 residues. V lost 4 bases and J 4 bases, leaving 8 bases between the germline ends. The CDR3 DNA sequence: TGTGCCAGCAGTTATAGCTGGGGGGCCAACGTCCTGACTTTC. Translation gives CASSYSWGANVLTF.

This clonotype has just a few counts. The chain's CDR3 is CACNSATNEKLFF. The CDR3 nucleotides read TGTGCTTGTAATTCTGCAACTAATGAAAAACTGTTTTTT. The rearrangement uses TRBV12-5 and TRBJ1-4; D uncertain. Trimming cost V 11 bases and J 0 bases, with 10 bases left between them. The CDR3 spans 13 residues. Germline loops: CDR1 LGHNT, CDR2 FRNRAP. Drawing the rest from reference TRBV12-5 and TRBJ1-4, the complete variable domain is DARVTQTPRHKVTEMGQEVTMRCQPILGHNTVFWYRQTMMQGLELLAYFRNRAPLDDSGMPKDRFSAEMPDATLATLKIQPSEPRDSAVYFCACNSATNEKLFFGSGTQLSVL.

The chain has TRBV7-8 and TRBJ1-6; no clear D. CDR1 and CDR2 from the germline V gene are SGHVS and FQNEAQ. The CDR3 has 17 amino acids. Trimming shortened V by 1 base and J by 14 bases, and 24 bases separated the two germline ends. Written as DNA, the CDR3 is TGTGCCAGCAGCTTAGTGGGCAGGCCTGGTGTAGGAAGGGCCCTCCACTTT. It codes for CASSLVGRPGVGRALHF.

This chain links TRBV27 with TRBJ1-2, with D possibly being TRBD1 (5 bases). The V end was cut by 5 bases, the J end by 8 bases, with 18 bases between. Germline lookup yields CDR1 MNHEY and CDR2 SMNVEV (reference sequence). This CDR3 region has 14 residues. The CDR3 nucleotides are TGTGCCAGCAGTCCCGTGGGACCGGGTTGGGGCTACACCTTC. Protein product: CASSPVGPGWGYTF.